These 7 T cell receptor beta chains were sequenced from one sample in a study of CD8+ T cells in alopecia areata. As the sequencing template, cDNA was produced by extracting RNA and reverse transcribing it. Sequenced by immunoSEQ multiplex PCR; TCRdb stores in-frame clones only, minus some. The table shows roughly 170,000 clones, with around three fifths occurring only once. Treatment noted: oral pan-JAK inhibitor, 5-10 mg twice daily. Source: CD8+ T cells sorted from blood, taken at week 24, from a patient treated with tofacitinib. These TCRs come from a human donor with alopecia areata.

For this clone: Other DNA sequences in the same sample also yield this CDR3. The genes are TRBV5-6 and TRBJ2-2; the match to TRBD1 covers 7 bases. V shed 4 bases, J shed 3 bases, and the junction held 6 bases outside the gene matches. The CDR3 length is 15 residues. Germline V gene sequence: CDR1 SGHDT, CDR2 YYEEEE. The CDR3 spells CASSPPDRDTGELFF. CDR3 sequence (DNA): TGTGCCAGCAGCCCCCCCGACAGGGACACCGGGGAGCTGTTTTTT.

This rearrangement joins TRBV30 to TRBJ1-2; no reliable D call. V was pared by 2 bases and J by 8 bases, with 6 bases between. Germline V CDR1 and CDR2: GTSNPN, SVGIG (reference sequence). CDR3 size: 10 residues. As DNA, the CDR3 is TGTGCCTGGAGTAAAGGAGGCTACACCTTC. It translates to CAWSKGGYTF.

The chain employs TRBV5-6 and TRBJ2-1; possibly TRBD1 for D (6 bases). V lost 2 bases and J lost 4, with 7 bases in between. Per germline, CDR1 SGHDT and CDR2 YYEEEE. CDR3 size: 13 residues. As DNA, the CDR3 is TGTGCCAGCAGCTTACAGGGATACAATGAGCAGTTCTTC. Translation: CASSLQGYNEQFF.

The rearrangement joins TRBV2 to TRBJ1-5; D remains unclear. Trimming removed 8 bases from V and 1 base from J, with 12 bases in between. Germline V lookup: CDR1 SNHLY, CDR2 FYNNEI. The CDR3 covers 14 residues. The CDR3 bases are TGTGCCAGCCTCCTCGGACGGAGCAATCAGCCCCAGCATTTT. Translating gives CASLLGRSNQPQHF.

This clone appeared a few times. The chain carries TRBV7-8 and TRBJ1-1; D is unresolved. Trimming shortened V by 5 bases and J by 7 bases, and 11 bases separated the two germline ends. CDR1 SGHVS and CDR2 FQNEAQ come from the germline V gene. This CDR3 has 12 residues. CDR3 in amino acids: CASSPMSREAFF. The CDR3 nucleotides are TGTGCCAGCAGCCCCATGAGTCGTGAAGCTTTCTTT.

This clone was seen a few times. This chain links TRBV7-8 with TRBJ2-1; D not resolved. The CDR3 runs to 14 residues. Trimming cost V 1 base and J 4 bases, with 8 bases left between them. The V gene's germline CDR1 is SGHVS and CDR2 FQNEAQ. Here the CDR3 reads CASSLEGSYNEQFF. The CDR3 DNA reads as TGTGCCAGCAGCTTAGAGGGATCATACAATGAGCAGTTCTTC.

There are a few counts of this clone. The CDR3 DNA reads TGTGCCAGCAGCCCCGGACTAGCGGGGGGGCCTCGGACAGATACGCAGTATTTT. Translating it yields CASSPGLAGGPRTDTQYF. The chain has TRBV7-7 and TRBJ2-3; 15 bases line up with TRBD2. The CDR3 has 18 residues. V shed 5 bases, J shed 3 bases, and the junction held 9 bases outside the gene matches. The germline gives CDR1 SSHAT, CDR2 FNYEAQ (reference sequence).